One and the same sample provided the 18 T cell receptor beta chains below, sequenced in a study of beta chain features in type 1 diabetes. General study points: Among patients with Type 1 diabetes, TCRB CDR3s were moderately but significantly shorter in every one of the four CD4+ subsets.

These receptors are not linked to any known antigen. The authors reverse transcribed all of the isolated RNA, so sequencing captured expressed TCRB transcripts. The data were produced by immunoSEQ multiplex PCR, yet TCRdb's version contains in-frame clones alone and is incomplete. The sample records about 170,000 clones, under 9.5% being singletons. Specimen: central memory CD4+ T cells from blood. These receptors came from a man aged 18 to 29 with type 1 diabetes.

This sequence joins TRBV2 and TRBJ1-1, with D possibly TRBD1 on 6 matching bases. This CDR3 contains 14 residues. Trimming pared 6 bases from V and 5 bases from J, leaving 16 bases between. CDR1 is SNHLY and CDR2 is FYNNEI in the germline V gene. The CDR3 here is CASSGQGYGTEAFF. CDR3 DNA sequence: TGTGCCAGCAGCGGTCAGGGGTACGGAACTGAAGCTTTCTTT. Combining the CDR3 with reference TRBV2 and TRBJ1-1 gives the whole variable domain EPEVTQTPSHQVTQMGQEVILRCVPISNHLYFYWYRQILGQKVEFLVSFYNNEISEKSEIFDDQFSVERPDGSNFTLKIRSTKLEDSAMYFCASSGQGYGTEAFFGQGTRLTVV.

J is TRBJ2-3 and V is TRBV7-9, with D hard to call. The ends were cut back, 3 bases at V and 4 bases at J, with 5 bases in the middle. The CDR3 runs 12 residues. The V gene's germline CDR1 is SEHNR and CDR2 FQNEAQ (reference sequence). The DNA for the CDR3 is TGTGCCAGCAGCTTCGTCGCAGATACGCAGTATTTT. Its translation: CASSFVADTQYF.

CDR3 bases: TGTGCCAGCAGCTTAGTCTCGGGCGGGGGGTTATGGGAGACCCAGTACTTC. It translates to CASSLVSGGGLWETQYF. The V call is TRBV11-2, the J call TRBJ2-5; 8 bases line up with TRBD2. In germline, CDR1 is SGHAT, CDR2 FQNNGV. The CDR3 loop spans 17 amino acids. V was pared by 1 base and J by 5 bases, with 12 bases of the junction left unmatched.

This clone was seen a handful of times. J is TRBJ2-1 and V is TRBV7-9; tentative D call: TRBD1 (5 bases). The CDR3 has 14 amino acids. The V and J ends lost 1 base and 8 bases respectively, with 12 bases between them. The germline V gene has CDR1 SEHNR and CDR2 FQNEAQ (reference sequence). CDR3 amino acids: CASSLVQGWDEQFF. CDR3 bases: TGTGCCAGCAGCTTAGTTCAGGGCTGGGATGAGCAGTTCTTC.

The chain employs TRBV7-8 and TRBJ2-5; D unclear. V gave up 5 bases and J gave up 4 bases, with 5 bases separating them. From germline, CDR1 is SGHVS and CDR2 FQNEAQ. There are 11 residues in the CDR3. The CDR3: CASSPRETQYF. Here the CDR3 DNA reads TGTGCCAGCAGCCCCAGAGAGACCCAGTACTTC.

V gene TRBV11-2 combines with J gene TRBJ2-1, with D perhaps matching TRBD2 (5 bases). Looked up from germline, CDR1 is SGHAT and CDR2 is FQNNGV. The ends were cut back, 0 bases at V and 0 bases at J, with 15 bases in the middle. The CDR3 sequence is 18 residues long. Here the CDR3 DNA reads TGTGCCAGCAGCTTAGATCAGGCGGGCAGTAGCTCCTACAATGAGCAGTTCTTC. Residues: CASSLDQAGSSSYNEQFF.

This clone was detected only a few times. The V gene is TRBV18, the J gene TRBJ2-3; D gene ambiguous. Germline CDR1 is KGHSH and CDR2 is LQKENI. Trimming took off 1 base at V and 8 bases at J, with 7 bases between the two ends. The CDR3 runs to 12 residues. CDR3 DNA: TGTGCCAGCTCACCACAAGAACTTACGCAGTATTTT. The encoded protein is CASSPQELTQYF.

This clone showed up just a few times. The J gene is TRBJ2-3, the V gene TRBV29-1, with TRBD2 matching over 10 bases. V dropped 7 bases and J dropped 1; count of bases not matched to a gene: 2. The germline V gene has CDR1 SQVTM and CDR2 ANQGSEA. The CDR3 covers 13 residues. CDR3 protein: CSATSGGTDTQYF. CDR3 nucleotides: TGCAGCGCCACTAGCGGGGGCACAGATACGCAGTATTTT.

This chain uses TRBV7-9 with TRBJ2-3; 7 bases agree with TRBD1. The CDR3 runs 16 residues. Germline V CDR1 and CDR2: SEHNR, FQNEAQ (reference sequence). V lost 3 bases, J lost 2 bases, and 8 bases stayed unmatched. The CDR3 DNA sequence: TGTGCCAGCAGCTTTACAACAGGGGTGAACACAGATACGCAGTATTTT. Protein product: CASSFTTGVNTDTQYF.

The chain uses TRBV7-9 and TRBJ2-1, with 8 bases aligning to TRBD1. Per the germline V gene, CDR1 is SEHNR and CDR2 is FQNEAQ (reference sequence). The CDR3 is made up of 16 amino acids. Losses at the gene ends were 5 bases for V and 6 bases for J; bases not matched to a gene: 12. CDR3: CASSAETWTGFNEQFF. The CDR3 nucleotides are TGTGCCAGCAGCGCCGAAACTTGGACAGGGTTCAATGAGCAGTTCTTC.

Comment on this clone: Other DNA sequences in the same sample also yield this CDR3. The chain is built from TRBV9 and TRBJ1-2; TRBD1 agrees at 8 bases. Germline values: CDR1 SGDLS, CDR2 YYNGEE. The CDR3 runs to 14 residues. The V gene end was trimmed by 2 bases and the J gene end by 0 bases; junction bases not matched to a gene: 0. In nucleotides, the CDR3 is TGTGCCAGCAGCGTGGACAGGGCTAACTATGGCTACACCTTC. Translated, it gives CASSVDRANYGYTF.

This clone occurred a few times. J is TRBJ2-1 and V is TRBV21-1; the listed D gene, TRBD1, was not tested against the DNA. TRBV21-1 is described as a pseudogene. The CDR3 runs 14 residues. CDR3 bases: TGTGCCAGCAGCCCAGGACAGTCGCGCAATGAGCAGTTCTTC. Translated: CASSPGQSRNEQFF.

A few counts support this clone. The CDR3 spells CASSSQGSNEKLFF. CDR3 sequence (DNA): TGTGCCAGCAGTTCCCAGGGATCTAATGAAAAACTGTTTTTT. The rearrangement links TRBV2 to TRBJ1-4; tentative D call: TRBD1 (5 bases). V was trimmed by 5 bases and J by 3 bases, leaving 10 bases between them. The CDR3 is 14 amino acids. CDR1 and CDR2 (germline): SNHLY, FYNNEI.

Notes on this clone: This CDR3 is also generated by other DNA sequences in the sample. The gene calls are TRBV9 and TRBJ1-4, with D possibly TRBD1 on 5 matching bases. V was pared by 0 bases and J by 4 bases, with 10 bases between. The CDR3 consists of 15 residues. Germline V gene lookup returns CDR1 SGDLS and CDR2 YYNGEE. The CDR3 nucleotides read TGTGCCAGCAGCGTAGCAACAGGAGATAATGAAAAACTGTTTTTT. This sequence encodes CASSVATGDNEKLFF.

The CDR3 protein is CASSYQGSGNTIYF. CDR3 nucleotides: TGTGCCAGCAGTTATCAGGGCTCAGGAAACACCATATATTTT. The chain is built from TRBV6-6 and TRBJ1-3, with D tentatively TRBD1 (5 bases). Trimming stripped 3 bases from V and 4 bases from J, with 10 bases between. The length of the CDR3 is 14 residues. Germline CDR1 reads MNHNY; CDR2 reads SVGAGI (reference sequence).

This chain joins TRBV6-1 and TRBJ1-2; 9 positions agree with TRBD1. The V segment lost 8 bases and the J segment 5 bases; nucleotides outside the gene matches: 12. This CDR3 spans 15 amino acids. Germline CDR1 reads MNHNS; CDR2 reads SASEGT. This CDR3 is CASLLRGTGSYGYTF. The DNA of the CDR3 is TGTGCCAGCCTCCTTAGGGGGACAGGGAGTTATGGCTACACCTTC.

The rearrangement uses TRBV20-1 and TRBJ2-5; D is undetermined. The CDR3 loop spans 11 amino acids. Germline CDR1 reads DFQATT; CDR2 reads SNEGSKA (reference sequence). Trimming left V 5 bases short and J 1 base short, with 5 bases between. Written as DNA, the CDR3 is TGCAGTGCTGAGCCCCAAGAGACCCAGTACTTC. Its translation is CSAEPQETQYF.

In this sample, this clone turned up a few times. The chain uses TRBV5-1 and TRBJ2-5; D is undetermined. The length of the CDR3 is 13 residues. V gave up 1 base and J gave up 4 bases, with 8 bases separating them. In germline, CDR1 is SGHRS, CDR2 YFSETQ. CDR3 sequence (DNA): TGCGCCAGCAGCTTGATCTCCGGAGAGACCCAGTACTTC. Translation gives CASSLISGETQYF.